This TCR beta chain was identified in a study of OX40 agonist ivuxolimab in advanced cancers. Data came from immunoSEQ multiplex PCR; TCRdb stores just in-frame clones and leaves some out. The sample comprises tens of thousands of clones, almost 95% of which are singletons, and 2.5% to 3.5% rests with the top ten. In germline, CDR1 is SNHLY, CDR2 FYNNEI. The trim removed 6 bases at V and 5 bases at J, leaving 2 bases unmatched. This CDR3 has 14 amino acids. The material sequenced was CD4+ or CD8+ T cells sorted from blood, taken in a trial of the OX40 agonist ivuxolimab. This clonotype was obtained from an adult with an advanced solid tumor such as melanoma, head and neck, liver or kidney cancer. The rearrangement links TRBV2 to TRBJ1-4, with 11 bases aligning to TRBD1. The DNA of the CDR3 is TGTGCCAGCAGAAGGGACAGGGGGAATGAAAAACTGTTTTTT. Encoded protein: CASRRDRGNEKLFF.